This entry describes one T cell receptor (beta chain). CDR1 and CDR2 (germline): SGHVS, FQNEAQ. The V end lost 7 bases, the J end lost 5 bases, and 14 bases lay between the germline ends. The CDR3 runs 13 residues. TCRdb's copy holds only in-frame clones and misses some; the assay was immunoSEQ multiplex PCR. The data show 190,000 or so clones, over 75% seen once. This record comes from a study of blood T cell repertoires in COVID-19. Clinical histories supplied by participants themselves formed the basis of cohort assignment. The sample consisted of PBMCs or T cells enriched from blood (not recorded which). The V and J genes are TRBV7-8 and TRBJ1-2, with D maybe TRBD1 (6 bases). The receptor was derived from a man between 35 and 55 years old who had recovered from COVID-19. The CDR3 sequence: CASTPVGAYGYTF. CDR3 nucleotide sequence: TGTGCCAGCACCCCTGTGGGGGCTTATGGCTACACCTTC.